This T cell receptor (beta chain) was retrieved from a study of CD8 T cells in ankylosing spondylitis. This clonotype was picked up many times. Its antigen is unknown. Library preparation for TCR beta used quantitative 5'-RACE with molecular barcodes. TCRdb used MiXCR to reprocess the 5' RACE reads, holding one entry per CDR3 protein. The sample holds roughly 130,000 distinct CDR3 sequences; approximately 15% are singletons and the top ten take approximately 3.1%. CDR3 length equals 14 residues. CDR1 SGHRS and CDR2 YFSETQ come from the germline V gene. V was trimmed by 1 base and J by 5 bases, leaving 12 bases between them. The study, taken as a whole, reports: What appeared characteristic of ankylosing spondylitis blood was a TCR beta motif of under 10 highly homologous variants.

Sequencing input: blood, either unsorted or a sorted T cell fraction (not recorded which). This sequence joins TRBV5-1 and TRBJ1-1, with TRBD1 as a possible D gene (5 bases). The TCR was taken from a female donor with ankylosing spondylitis or in good health (not recorded which). CDR3 residues: CASSLLGERTEAFF. The CDR3 region has the DNA TGCGCCAGCAGCTTGTTGGGGGAGAGAACTGAAGCTTTCTTT.